This T cell receptor beta chain was obtained from a study of blood T cell repertoires in COVID-19. About the research overall: Samples came from the United States, Italy and Spain, spanning acute and convalescent COVID-19. The analysed material was cDNA or gDNA that came from T cells, B-cell-depleted T cells, or PBMCs.

The CDR3 length is 16 residues. Trimming shortened V by 0 bases and J by 4 bases, and 15 bases separated the two germline ends. CDR1 is SGDLS and CDR2 is YYNGEE in the germline V gene. Authors' methods: The authors estimated nucleated cell counts from reference gene primer amplification. Here immunoSEQ multiplex PCR was the method, and the copy in TCRdb shows in-frame clones only, minus some. From that table come the V and J calls and clone size; the DNA was used to work out D and trimming. The sample holds over 70,000 clones, around 87% seen once. The sequenced material came from peripheral blood. The sequence was obtained from a woman of 80 years or more with active or convalescent COVID-19. This sequence joins TRBV9 and TRBJ2-3, with D perhaps TRBD1 (5 bases). The DNA for the CDR3 is TGTGCCAGCAGCGTAGGCTGGGGCGAAAATTCAGATACGCAGTATTTT. Protein product: CASSVGWGENSDTQYF.